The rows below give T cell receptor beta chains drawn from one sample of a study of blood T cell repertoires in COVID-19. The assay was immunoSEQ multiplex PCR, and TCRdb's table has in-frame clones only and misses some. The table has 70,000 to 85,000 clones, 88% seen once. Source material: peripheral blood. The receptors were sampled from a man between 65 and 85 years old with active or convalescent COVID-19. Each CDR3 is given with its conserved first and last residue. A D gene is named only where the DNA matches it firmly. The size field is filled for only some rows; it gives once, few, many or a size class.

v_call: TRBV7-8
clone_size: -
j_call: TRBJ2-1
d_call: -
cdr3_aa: CASSLAPHTTIHLNEQFF
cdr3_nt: TGTGCCAGCAGCTTAGCGCCCCATACTACCATACATTTGAATGAGCAGTTCTTC

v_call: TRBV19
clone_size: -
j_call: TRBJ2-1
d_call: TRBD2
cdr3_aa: CASKQRPGLTSGGAYNEQFF
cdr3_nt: TGTGCCAGTAAACAGCGGCCCGGACTGACTAGCGGGGGGGCCTACAATGAGCAGTTCTTC

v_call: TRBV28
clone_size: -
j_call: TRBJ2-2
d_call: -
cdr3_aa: CASRGRTGQTGELFF
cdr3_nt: TGTGCCAGCAGGGGAAGAACAGGGCAGACCGGGGAGCTGTTTTTT

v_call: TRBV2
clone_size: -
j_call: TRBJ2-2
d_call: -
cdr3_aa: CASSVGQGNTGELFF
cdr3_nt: TGTGCCAGCAGTGTCGGGCAGGGTAACACCGGGGAGCTGTTTTTT

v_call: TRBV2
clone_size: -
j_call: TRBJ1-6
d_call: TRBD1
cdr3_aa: CASSLQGSYNSPLHF
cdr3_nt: TGTGCCAGCAGTCTACAGGGGTCCTATAATTCACCCCTCCACTTT

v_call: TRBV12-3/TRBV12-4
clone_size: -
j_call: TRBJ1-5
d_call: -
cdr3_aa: CASSLGADQPQHF
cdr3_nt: TGTGCCAGCAGTTTGGGAGCTGATCAGCCCCAGCATTTT

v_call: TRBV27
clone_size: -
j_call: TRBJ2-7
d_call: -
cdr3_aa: CASRVGGARGAYEQYF
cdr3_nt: TGTGCCAGCAGAGTTGGGGGGGCGCGCGGGGCCTACGAGCAGTACTTC

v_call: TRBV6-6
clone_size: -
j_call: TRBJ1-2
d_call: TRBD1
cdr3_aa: CASRRTGPSYGYTF
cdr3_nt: TGTGCCAGCAGGCGGACAGGCCCTTCCTATGGCTACACCTTC

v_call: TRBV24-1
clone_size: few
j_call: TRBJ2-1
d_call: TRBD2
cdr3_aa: CATSDSTSGMENEQFF
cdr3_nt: TGTGCCACCAGTGATTCCACTAGCGGGATGGAAAATGAGCAGTTCTTC

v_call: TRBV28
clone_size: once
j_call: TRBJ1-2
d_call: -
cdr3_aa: CASSLPANYGYTF
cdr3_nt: TGTGCCAGCAGTTTGCCAGCTAACTATGGCTACACCTTC

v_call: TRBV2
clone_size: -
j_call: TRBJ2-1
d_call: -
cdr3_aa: CASSGLRGNEQFF
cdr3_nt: TGTGCCAGCAGTGGGTTAAGGGGCAATGAGCAGTTCTTC

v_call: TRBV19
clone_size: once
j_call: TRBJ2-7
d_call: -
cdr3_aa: CATARSGTQGYEQYF
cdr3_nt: TGTGCCACCGCCCGAAGCGGGACTCAGGGGTACGAGCAGTACTTC

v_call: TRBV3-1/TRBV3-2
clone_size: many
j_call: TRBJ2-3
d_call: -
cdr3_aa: CASSQKRSTDTQYF
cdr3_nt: TGTGCCAGCAGCCAAAAGCGAAGCACAGATACGCAGTATTTT

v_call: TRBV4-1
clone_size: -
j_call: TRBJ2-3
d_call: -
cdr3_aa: CASSQDWPGSTDTQYF
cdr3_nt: TGCGCCAGCAGCCAAGATTGGCCAGGGTCCACAGATACGCAGTATTTT